This TCR beta chain was identified in a study of OX40 agonist ivuxolimab in advanced cancers. Looking at the study overall: Patients were treated with ivuxolimab, an agonistic anti-OX40 (CD134) antibody. Anti-PD-1, anti-PD-L1 or anti-CTLA-4 therapy given earlier was allowed, and approximately 40% had some.

Profiled with immunoSEQ multiplex PCR; TCRdb holds only in-frame clones, not every one. The repertoire includes some 13,000 clones, about 76% of them detected once, and 32% sits in the top ten. The germline gives CDR1 WNHNN, CDR2 SYGVQD (reference sequence). This CDR3 is built from 15 residues. V lost 8 bases and J 5 bases, leaving 20 bases between the germline ends. This chain connects TRBV10-1 to TRBJ2-3; weak D call: TRBD2 (6 bases). This sample comprised CD4+ or CD8+ T cells sorted from blood, obtained in a trial of the OX40 agonist ivuxolimab. The clonotype was recovered from an adult with an advanced solid tumor such as melanoma, head and neck, liver or kidney cancer. The CDR3 reads CASPFSWEEVDTQYF. In DNA, the CDR3 is TGCGCCAGCCCCTTTAGCTGGGAGGAAGTAGATACGCAGTATTTT.